This TCR beta chain originates from a study of T cell responses to AZD1222 COVID-19 vaccine. This CDR3 has 15 residues. The V and J ends lost 3 bases and 8 bases, in that order; junction bases with no gene match: 7. Germline V gene sequence: CDR1 MNHNS, CDR2 SASEGT. As regards this clone: The antigen is not known.

Broader study findings: In all cases, repertoires were sampled only after the peak T cell response. The sample set comprised mostly white British donors with more females, and clonal diversity was possibly underestimated. Among AZD1222 vaccinees, only six were seropositive at baseline. Of spike-specific TCRs, nearly half reportedly target regions left unmutated in variants.

The repertoire was sequenced with immunoSEQ multiplex PCR; TCRdb's copy has only in-frame clones and lacks some. The table lists some 50,000 clones, around 85% of them singletons, with over 15% in the top ten. The material sequenced was peripheral blood, taken on day 0 of AZD1222 vaccination. The chain joins TRBV6-1 to TRBJ2-7, with 13 bases matching TRBD2. This sequence originates from an adult in good health. In DNA form, the CDR3 reads TGTGCCAGCAGTGATCGGACTAGCGGGAGTGATAAGCAGTACTTC. It yields the protein CASSDRTSGSDKQYF.